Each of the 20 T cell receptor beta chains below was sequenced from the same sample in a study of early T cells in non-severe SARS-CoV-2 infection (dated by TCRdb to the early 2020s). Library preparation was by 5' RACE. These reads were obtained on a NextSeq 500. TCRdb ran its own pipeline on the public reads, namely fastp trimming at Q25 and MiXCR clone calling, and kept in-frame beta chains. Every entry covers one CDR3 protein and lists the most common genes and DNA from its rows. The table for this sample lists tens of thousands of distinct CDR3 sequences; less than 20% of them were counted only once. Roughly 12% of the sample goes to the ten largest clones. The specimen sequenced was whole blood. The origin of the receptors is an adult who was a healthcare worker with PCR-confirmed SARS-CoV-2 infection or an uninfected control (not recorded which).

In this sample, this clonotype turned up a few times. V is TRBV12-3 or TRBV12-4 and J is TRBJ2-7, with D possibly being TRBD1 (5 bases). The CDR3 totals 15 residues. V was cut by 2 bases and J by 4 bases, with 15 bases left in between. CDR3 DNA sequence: TGTGCCAGCAGTTTACTAGGCCGCAGGGCTTACGAGCAGTACTTC. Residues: CASSLLGRRAYEQYF.

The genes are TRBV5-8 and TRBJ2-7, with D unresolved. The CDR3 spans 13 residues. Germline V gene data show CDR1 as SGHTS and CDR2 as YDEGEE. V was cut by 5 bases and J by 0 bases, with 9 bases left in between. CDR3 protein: CASRKLASYEQYF. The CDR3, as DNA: TGTGCCAGCAGAAAGCTCGCCTCCTACGAGCAGTACTTC.

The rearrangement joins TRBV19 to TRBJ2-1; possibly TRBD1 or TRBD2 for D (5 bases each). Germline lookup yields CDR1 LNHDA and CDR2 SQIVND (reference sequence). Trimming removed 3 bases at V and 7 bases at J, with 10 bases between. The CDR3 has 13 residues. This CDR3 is CASSIRGVNEQFF. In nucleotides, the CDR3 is TGTGCCAGTAGTATTAGGGGAGTTAATGAGCAGTTCTTC.

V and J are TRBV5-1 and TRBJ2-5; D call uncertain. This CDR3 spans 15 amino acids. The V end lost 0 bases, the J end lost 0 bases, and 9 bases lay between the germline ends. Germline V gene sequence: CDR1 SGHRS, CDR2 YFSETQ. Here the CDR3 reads CASSLVLSNQETQYF. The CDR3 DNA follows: TGCGCCAGCAGCTTGGTCTTGTCCAACCAAGAGACCCAGTACTTC.

The CDR3 sequence: CASSLALGAGELFF. The CDR3 DNA follows: TGTGCCAGCAGCTTAGCGCTGGGGGCCGGGGAGCTGTTTTTT. V gene TRBV7-2 combines with J gene TRBJ2-2; perhaps D is TRBD1 or TRBD2 (5 bases each). Germline V lookup: CDR1 SGHTA, CDR2 FQGNSA. The CDR3 runs to 14 residues. V gave up 0 bases and J gave up 6 bases, with 8 bases separating them.

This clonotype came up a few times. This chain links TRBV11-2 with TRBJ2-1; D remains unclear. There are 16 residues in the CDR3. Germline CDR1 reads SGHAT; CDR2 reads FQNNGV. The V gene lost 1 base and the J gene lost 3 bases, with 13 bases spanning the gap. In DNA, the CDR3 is TGTGCCAGCAGCTTAGGGGAACCTAGGTACTACAATGAGCAGTTCTTC. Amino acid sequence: CASSLGEPRYYNEQFF.

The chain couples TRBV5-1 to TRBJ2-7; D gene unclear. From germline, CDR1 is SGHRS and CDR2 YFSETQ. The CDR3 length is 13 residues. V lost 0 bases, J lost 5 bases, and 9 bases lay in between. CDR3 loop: CASSLVDSHEQYF. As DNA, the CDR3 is TGCGCCAGCAGCTTGGTGGATTCTCACGAGCAGTACTTC.

CDR3 nucleotides: TGTGCCAGTAGTTGGGCAAGGTTTGGGAATCAGCCCCAGCATTTT. The encoded protein is CASSWARFGNQPQHF. The chain recombines TRBV19 with TRBJ1-5; D is undetermined. The CDR3 extends over 15 amino acids. V was clipped by 5 bases and J by 4 bases, with 15 bases between them. The germline gives CDR1 LNHDA, CDR2 SQIVND (reference sequence).

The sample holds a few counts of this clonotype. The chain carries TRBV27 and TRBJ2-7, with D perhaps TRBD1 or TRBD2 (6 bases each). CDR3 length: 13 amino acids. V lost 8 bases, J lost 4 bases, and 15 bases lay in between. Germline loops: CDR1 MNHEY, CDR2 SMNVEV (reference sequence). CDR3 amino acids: CASRRRGFYEQYF. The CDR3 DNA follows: TGTGCCAGCCGAAGGAGGGGGTTTTACGAGCAGTACTTC.

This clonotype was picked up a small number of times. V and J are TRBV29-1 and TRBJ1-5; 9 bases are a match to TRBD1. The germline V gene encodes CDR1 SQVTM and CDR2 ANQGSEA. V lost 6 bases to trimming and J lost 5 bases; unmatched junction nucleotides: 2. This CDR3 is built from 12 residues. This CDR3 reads CSVRTGDQPQHF. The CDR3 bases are TGCAGCGTCAGGACAGGGGATCAGCCCCAGCATTTT. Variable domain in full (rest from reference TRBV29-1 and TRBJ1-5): SAVISQKPSRDICQRGTSLTIQCQVDSQVTMMFWYRQQPGQSLTLIATANQGSEATYESGFVIDKFPISRPNLTFSTLTVSNMSPEDSSIYLCSVRTGDQPQHFGDGTRLSIL.

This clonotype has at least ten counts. The chain's CDR3 is CASSFPAGEQYF. The CDR3 DNA reads TGTGCCAGCAGCTTCCCGGCTGGCGAGCAGTACTTC. The rearrangement joins TRBV5-5 to TRBJ2-7; D is uncertain. Looked up from germline, CDR1 is SGHKS and CDR2 is YYEKEE (reference sequence). Deletions cut 2 bases from V and 6 bases from J, with 9 bases between. CDR3 size: 12 residues.

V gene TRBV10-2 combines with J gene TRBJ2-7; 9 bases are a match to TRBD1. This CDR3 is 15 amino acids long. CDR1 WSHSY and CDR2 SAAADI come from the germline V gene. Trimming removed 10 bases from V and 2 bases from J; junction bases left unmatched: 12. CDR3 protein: CATKTGTGTPYEQYF. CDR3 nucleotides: TGCGCCACAAAAACAGGGACAGGGACTCCCTACGAGCAGTACTTC.

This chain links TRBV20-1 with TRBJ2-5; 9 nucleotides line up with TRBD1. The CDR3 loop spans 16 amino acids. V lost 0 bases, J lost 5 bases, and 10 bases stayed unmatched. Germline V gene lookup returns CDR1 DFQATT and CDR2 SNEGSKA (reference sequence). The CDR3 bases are TGCAGTGCTAGAGATAACAAGGACAGGGGCATCGAGACCCAGTACTTC. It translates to CSARDNKDRGIETQYF.

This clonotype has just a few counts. CDR3 sequence (DNA): TGTGCCTACACCCTCGGGTACGAGCAGTACTTC. Its protein product is CAYTLGYEQYF. The chain has TRBV7-9 and TRBJ2-7; no clear D gene. V shed 11 bases and J shed 4 bases, with 12 bases lying between them. CDR1 is SEHNR, CDR2 FQNEAQ, per germline (reference sequence). The CDR3 spans 11 residues.

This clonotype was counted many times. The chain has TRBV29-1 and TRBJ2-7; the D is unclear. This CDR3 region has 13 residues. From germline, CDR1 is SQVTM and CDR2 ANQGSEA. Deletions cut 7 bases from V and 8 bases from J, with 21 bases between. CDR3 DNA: TGCAGCGCCGAAGGACCTCAAGGTGAGAAGCAGTACTTC. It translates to CSAEGPQGEKQYF.

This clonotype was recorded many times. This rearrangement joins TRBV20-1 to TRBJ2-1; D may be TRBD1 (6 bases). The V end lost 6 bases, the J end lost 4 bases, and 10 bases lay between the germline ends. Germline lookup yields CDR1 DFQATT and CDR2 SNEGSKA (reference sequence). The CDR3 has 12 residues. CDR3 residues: CSARDTYNEQFF. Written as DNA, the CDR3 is TGCAGTGCCCGGGACACTTACAATGAGCAGTTCTTC.

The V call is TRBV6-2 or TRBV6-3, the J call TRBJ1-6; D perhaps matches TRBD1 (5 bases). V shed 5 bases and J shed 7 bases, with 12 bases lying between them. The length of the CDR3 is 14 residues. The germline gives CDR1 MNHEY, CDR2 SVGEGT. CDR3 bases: TGTGCCAGCAGTCCTACCCGACAGAATTCACCCCTCCACTTT. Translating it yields CASSPTRQNSPLHF.

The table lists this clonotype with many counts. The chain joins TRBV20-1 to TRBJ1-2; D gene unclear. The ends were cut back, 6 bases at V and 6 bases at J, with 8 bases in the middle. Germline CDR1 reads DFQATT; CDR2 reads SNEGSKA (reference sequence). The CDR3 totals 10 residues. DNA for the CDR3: TGCAGTGCAGGGAAGGATGGCTACACCTTC. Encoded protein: CSAGKDGYTF.

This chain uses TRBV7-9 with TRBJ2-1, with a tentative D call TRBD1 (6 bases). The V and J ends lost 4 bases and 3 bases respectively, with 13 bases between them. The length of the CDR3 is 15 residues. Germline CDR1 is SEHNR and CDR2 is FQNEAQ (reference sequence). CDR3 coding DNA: TGTGCCAGCAGCTCGTCCGGGACACACTACAATGAGCAGTTCTTC. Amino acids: CASSSSGTHYNEQFF.

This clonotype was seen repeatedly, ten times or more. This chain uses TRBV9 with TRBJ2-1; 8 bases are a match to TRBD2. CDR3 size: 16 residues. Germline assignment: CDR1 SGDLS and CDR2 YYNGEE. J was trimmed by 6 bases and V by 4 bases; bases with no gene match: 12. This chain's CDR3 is CASSPPGTAGGNEQFF. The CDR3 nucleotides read TGTGCCAGCAGCCCCCCCGGGACGGCGGGGGGCAATGAGCAGTTCTTC.